The next 20 T cell receptor beta chains were all read from a single sample in a study of beta chain features in type 1 diabetes. Investigators reverse transcribed all isolated RNA, so they sequenced expressed TCRB transcripts. Generated by immunoSEQ multiplex PCR, the TCRdb table keeps only in-frame clones and is missing some. The repertoire holds fewer than 200,000 clones, over 7.5% seen once, with about 0.6% in the top ten. Sequencing was done on a sample of central memory CD4+ T cells from blood. The receptor set was obtained from a man between 18 and 35 years old in good health.

A few counts support this clone. The chain recombines TRBV25-1 with TRBJ2-2, with 8 bases aligning to TRBD1. The CDR3 spans 16 residues. The trim removed 5 bases at V and 1 base at J, leaving 6 bases unmatched. Germline CDR1 MGHDK, CDR2 SYGVNS. CDR3 nucleotide sequence: TGTGCCAGCAGTCCCCTGGGACAGGTGAACACCGGGGAGCTGTTTTTT. It yields the protein CASSPLGQVNTGELFF.

The chain uses TRBV6-1 and TRBJ2-2; D perhaps matches TRBD1 (6 bases). Trimming took 6 bases from V and 2 from J, leaving 13 bases between them. This CDR3 comprises 15 residues. In germline, CDR1 is MNHNS, CDR2 SASEGT. CDR3 loop: CASREQQGNTGELFF. As DNA, the CDR3 is TGTGCCAGCAGAGAACAACAGGGTAACACCGGGGAGCTGTTTTTT.

There are a few counts of this clone. The V gene is TRBV19, the J gene TRBJ2-7; possible D gene TRBD1, 5 bases. There are 13 residues in the CDR3. The V end was cut by 3 bases, the J end by 6 bases, with 12 bases between. Germline V gene sequence: CDR1 LNHDA, CDR2 SQIVND (reference sequence). CDR3 in DNA: TGTGCCAGTAGTATGCAGGGTCCGGCCGAGCAGTACTTC. This gives the protein CASSMQGPAEQYF.

This rearrangement joins TRBV11-3 to TRBJ2-3; TRBD2 matches at 13 bases. The CDR3 loop spans 17 amino acids. V dropped 5 bases and J dropped 1; count of bases not matched to a gene: 6. Germline assignment: CDR1 SGHNT and CDR2 YENEEA. The CDR3, as DNA: TGTGCCAGCAGCACCGGGACTAGCGGGATTGGCACAGATACGCAGTATTTT. Translating it yields CASSTGTSGIGTDTQYF.

The rearrangement links TRBV28 to TRBJ1-2; maybe TRBD1 (6 bases). Trimming shortened V by 7 bases and J by 8 bases, and 17 bases separated the two germline ends. Germline CDR1 is MDHEN and CDR2 is SYDVKM. The CDR3 is 13 residues long. In nucleotides, the CDR3 is TGTGCCAGCACCCTAGGCGGGGGGCAGGGCTACACCTTC. Its protein is CASTLGGGQGYTF.

This clone turned up a few times. This chain links TRBV29-1 with TRBJ1-5, with 10 nucleotides matching TRBD1. Germline assignment: CDR1 SQVTM and CDR2 ANQGSEA. This CDR3 has 13 amino acids. V lost 6 bases to trimming and J lost 3 bases; unmatched junction nucleotides: 2. CDR3 sequence (DNA): TGCAGCGTGGGGACAGGGGTCAATCAGCCCCAGCATTTT. This encodes CSVGTGVNQPQHF. Drawing the rest from reference TRBV29-1 and TRBJ1-5, the complete variable domain is SAVISQKPSRDICQRGTSLTIQCQVDSQVTMMFWYRQQPGQSLTLIATANQGSEATYESGFVIDKFPISRPNLTFSTLTVSNMSPEDSSIYLCSVGTGVNQPQHFGDGTRLSIL.

The rearrangement joins TRBV28 to TRBJ2-1, with D maybe TRBD2 (6 bases). Germline values: CDR1 MDHEN, CDR2 SYDVKM. This CDR3 is built from 15 residues. The ends were cut back, 2 bases at V and 0 bases at J, with 8 bases in the middle. The CDR3 here is CASSLGGVSYNEQFF. CDR3 nucleotide sequence: TGTGCCAGCAGTTTAGGCGGGGTCTCCTACAATGAGCAGTTCTTC.

The chain joins TRBV5-1 to TRBJ2-3; D perhaps matches TRBD1 (6 bases). V gave up 5 bases and J gave up 0 bases, with 10 bases separating them. CDR3 length equals 14 residues. The germline gives CDR1 SGHRS, CDR2 YFSETQ. In DNA form, the CDR3 reads TGCGCCAGCAGGGACAGACCTAGCACAGATACGCAGTATTTT. Translation: CASRDRPSTDTQYF. The complete variable domain, with remaining parts taken from reference TRBV5-1 and TRBJ2-3, reads KAGVTQTPRYLIKTRGQQVTLSCSPISGHRSVSWYQQTPGQGLQFLFEYFSETQRNKGNFPGRFSGRQFSNSRSEMNVSTLELGDSALYLCASRDRPSTDTQYFGPGTRLTVL.

This clone was seen more than once but under ten times. This chain uses TRBV15 with TRBJ2-7, with D unclear. The length of the CDR3 is 15 residues. Trimming left V 0 bases short and J 2 bases short, with 11 bases between. The germline CDR1 and CDR2 sequences are LNHNV and YYDKDF (reference sequence). CDR3: CATSRDRARTYEQYF. The CDR3 DNA follows: TGTGCCACCAGCAGAGATCGCGCGCGGACCTACGAGCAGTACTTC.

The chain uses TRBV29-1 and TRBJ1-1; tentative D call: TRBD1 (5 bases). CDR1 is SQVTM and CDR2 is ANQGSEA in the germline V gene. V was clipped by 3 bases and J by 11 bases, with 16 bases between them. The CDR3 extends over 12 amino acids. The CDR3 region is CSVDRRDYGAFF. The CDR3 DNA reads as TGCAGCGTTGACAGGCGGGACTACGGGGCTTTCTTT.

Only a few counts were recorded for this clone. This chain links TRBV28 with TRBJ2-2, with 12 bases matching TRBD1. The J segment lost 1 base and the V segment lost 6 bases, leaving 6 bases of the junction unmatched. Looked up from germline, CDR1 is MDHEN and CDR2 is SYDVKM. The CDR3 runs to 17 residues. CDR3 DNA sequence: TGTGCCAGCAGCCGGGACAGGGGGCTTTGGAACACCGGGGAGCTGTTTTTT. It specifies CASSRDRGLWNTGELFF. Variable domain in full (rest from reference TRBV28 and TRBJ2-2): DVKVTQSSRYLVKRTGEKVFLECVQDMDHENMFWYRQDPGLGLRLIYFSYDVKMKEKGDIPEGYSVSREKKERFSLILESASTNQTSMYLCASSRDRGLWNTGELFFGEGSRLTVL.

This chain uses TRBV5-8 with TRBJ1-1; D is possibly TRBD1 (6 bases). The germline V gene encodes CDR1 SGHTS and CDR2 YDEGEE. The CDR3 length is 13 residues. V lost 7 bases and J lost 3, with 13 bases in between. This chain's CDR3 is CASWDQGYTEAFF. For the CDR3, the DNA is TGTGCCAGCTGGGATCAGGGGTACACTGAAGCTTTCTTT.

This clone turned up a few times. This chain joins TRBV4-3 and TRBJ1-1; possible D gene TRBD1, 6 bases. Trimming left V 3 bases short and J 0 bases short, with 14 bases between. The CDR3 extends over 16 amino acids. The germline V gene encodes CDR1 LGHNA and CDR2 YSLEER. The CDR3 is CASSQGGAWMNTEAFF. CDR3 DNA: TGCGCCAGCAGCCAGGGGGGGGCATGGATGAACACTGAAGCTTTCTTT.

This clone was detected a few times. This chain connects TRBV4-3 to TRBJ1-2; D uncertain. Trimming took 1 base from V and 2 from J, leaving 11 bases between them. The CDR3 has 15 amino acids. Germline values: CDR1 LGHNA, CDR2 YSLEER. The CDR3 DNA follows: TGCGCCAGCAGCCAAGTAAGGAGGGCCAACTATGGCTACACCTTC. Its protein is CASSQVRRANYGYTF.

The CDR3 reads CASRDRVASGELFF. The CDR3 DNA reads TGCGCCAGCAGGGACAGGGTGGCGTCCGGGGAGCTGTTTTTT. The genes are TRBV5-1 and TRBJ2-2, with TRBD1 identical over 8 bases. J lost 6 bases, V lost 5 bases, and 6 bases had no gene match. The CDR3 spans 14 residues. CDR1 is SGHRS, CDR2 YFSETQ, per germline.

The chain carries TRBV5-4 and TRBJ2-3, with TRBD2 matching over 7 bases. Germline CDR1 is SGHNT and CDR2 is YYREEE (reference sequence). The J segment lost 3 bases and the V segment lost 4 bases, leaving 8 bases of the junction unmatched. This CDR3 contains 15 residues. CDR3 sequence (DNA): TGTGCCAGCAGCCCGGGAGGAGGGAGGACAGATACGCAGTATTTT. This gives the protein CASSPGGGRTDTQYF.

This clone was seen only a few times. The chain uses TRBV29-1 and TRBJ2-5, with D maybe TRBD2 (6 bases). V lost 7 bases, J lost 4 bases, and 16 bases lay in between. CDR1 is SQVTM, CDR2 ANQGSEA, per germline. The CDR3 runs to 13 residues. The CDR3: CSDGRPGVETQYF. The CDR3 region has the DNA TGCAGCGATGGACGGCCGGGAGTAGAGACCCAGTACTTC.

This clone was picked up a small number of times. The gene calls are TRBV7-8 and TRBJ1-3, with a weak D call TRBD1 (6 bases). V lost 4 bases and J lost 0, with 10 bases in between. Germline assignment: CDR1 SGHVS and CDR2 FQNEAQ. The CDR3 has 15 residues. The CDR3 reads CASSWTVSSGNTIYF. The CDR3, as DNA: TGTGCCAGCAGCTGGACAGTCAGCTCTGGAAACACCATATATTTT.

This chain joins TRBV28 and TRBJ2-4, with D uncertain. This CDR3 region has 13 residues. V was pared by 6 bases and J by 0 bases, with 6 bases between. Germline assignment: CDR1 MDHEN and CDR2 SYDVKM. The CDR3 nucleotides read TGTGCCAGCAGAGAGTTAGCCAAAAACATTCAGTACTTC. Its translation is CASRELAKNIQYF. Drawing the rest from reference TRBV28 and TRBJ2-4, the complete variable domain is DVKVTQSSRYLVKRTGEKVFLECVQDMDHENMFWYRQDPGLGLRLIYFSYDVKMKEKGDIPEGYSVSREKKERFSLILESASTNQTSMYLCASRELAKNIQYFGAGTRLSVL.

This rearrangement joins TRBV6-6 to TRBJ2-7; possibly TRBD1 for D (6 bases). The V gene's germline CDR1 is MNHNY and CDR2 SVGAGI (reference sequence). CDR3 size: 15 residues. Trimming pared 3 bases from V and 2 bases from J, leaving 14 bases between. The CDR3 loop reads CASSYVRGKAYEQYF. CDR3 bases: TGTGCCAGCAGTTATGTAAGGGGGAAAGCCTACGAGCAGTACTTC.